This T cell receptor (beta chain) was recorded in a study of cytotoxic CD8 clonotypes in ibrutinib-treated CLL. The overall study: The response samples were taken once patients had been treated for a median of about 12 months, range 6 to 36. General study results and limits: Progressing and sustained-remission patients had different sampling times. At ibrutinib response, clonality increased, and at progression it declined back toward baseline.

The CDR3 totals 16 residues. From germline, CDR1 is SGHVS and CDR2 FQNEAQ. J gave up 2 bases and V 5 bases, and 9 bases lay outside the gene matches. The table came from immunoSEQ multiplex PCR; TCRdb's copy has only in-frame clones and leaves some out. The repertoire consists of fewer than 150,000 clones, with under 90% occurring once and the leading ten covering roughly 3.1%. Notes on this clone: Its antigen is not known.

This TCR derives from a human donor with chronic lymphocytic leukemia. V gene TRBV7-8 combines with J gene TRBJ2-3, with TRBD1 matching 8 bases. Here the sequenced sample was PBMCs, taken after 24 months of ibrutinib treatment. In DNA form, the CDR3 reads TGTGCCAGCAGCCCTTGGACAGGGAGGTCCACAGATACGCAGTATTTT. It codes for CASSPWTGRSTDTQYF.